The present T cell receptor (beta chain) was sequenced within a study of T cell repertoires in cytomegalovirus infection. Study as a whole: The public TCR beta signatures pointed to both CMV infection and matching HLA type. Study results and caveats: HLA-C-restricted TCR beta clonotypes specific for CMV led the ex vivo response. Cumulative public TCR beta family frequency identified carriers of CMV plus the relevant HLA.

Note on this clonotype: Antigen: not known.

MiXCR was run by TCRdb on the reads, yielding one entry per CDR3 protein. The sample shows 250,000 or so distinct CDR3 sequences, about 17% of them seen only once. V was trimmed by 7 bases and J by 3 bases, leaving 12 bases between them. CDR3 size: 13 residues. Germline assignment: CDR1 LNHNV and CDR2 YYDKDF (reference sequence). Input material: CD8+ T cells from PBMCs. This sequence was found in a human donor in good health (CMV status not recorded). Some clones in this sample may be carry-over from other donors' samples. The chain recombines TRBV15 with TRBJ1-1; D is uncertain. CDR3 DNA: TGTGCCACCACTAAAGGACCCGACACTGAAGCTTTCTTT. Encoded protein: CATTKGPDTEAFF.